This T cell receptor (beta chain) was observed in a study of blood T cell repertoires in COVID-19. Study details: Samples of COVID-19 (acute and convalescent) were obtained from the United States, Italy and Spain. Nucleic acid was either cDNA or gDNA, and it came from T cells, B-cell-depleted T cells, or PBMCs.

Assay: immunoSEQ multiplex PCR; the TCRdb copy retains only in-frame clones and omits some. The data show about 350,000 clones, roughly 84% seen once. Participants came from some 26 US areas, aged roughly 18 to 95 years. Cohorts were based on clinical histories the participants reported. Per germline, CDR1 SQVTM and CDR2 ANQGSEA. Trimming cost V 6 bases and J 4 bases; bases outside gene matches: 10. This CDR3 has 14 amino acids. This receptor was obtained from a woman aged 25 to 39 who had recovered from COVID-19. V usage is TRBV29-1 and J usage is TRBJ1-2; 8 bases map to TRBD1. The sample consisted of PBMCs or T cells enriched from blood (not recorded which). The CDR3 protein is CSVLQQGVGYGYTF. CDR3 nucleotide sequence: TGCAGCGTCCTACAACAGGGGGTAGGCTATGGCTACACCTTC.